This T cell receptor (beta chain) was sequenced for a study of blood T cell repertoires in COVID-19. Study as a whole: PBMCs, B-cell-depleted T cells, or T cells were the source of the cDNA or gDNA that made up the material.

In the study's own analysis: Estimation of nucleated cell counts was performed using reference gene primer amplification. The repertoire was sequenced with immunoSEQ multiplex PCR; TCRdb's copy has only in-frame clones and lacks some. From that table come the V and J calls and clone size; the DNA was used to work out D and trimming. The top ten hold about 14% of the sample, which has 40,000 to 65,000 clones, 70% to 85% seen once. Germline CDR1 reads SGDLS; CDR2 reads YYNGEE. This CDR3 contains 16 residues. V dropped 4 bases and J dropped 6; count of bases not matched to a gene: 7. The V gene is TRBV9, the J gene TRBJ2-1; TRBD2 agrees at 13 bases. The origin of this receptor is a human donor in a cohort sampled during active COVID-19. Sequenced sample: peripheral blood. CDR3 DNA: TGTGCCAGCAGCCCCCGAACTAGCGGGGGGGCCAATGAGCAGTTCTTC. This gives the protein CASSPRTSGGANEQFF.